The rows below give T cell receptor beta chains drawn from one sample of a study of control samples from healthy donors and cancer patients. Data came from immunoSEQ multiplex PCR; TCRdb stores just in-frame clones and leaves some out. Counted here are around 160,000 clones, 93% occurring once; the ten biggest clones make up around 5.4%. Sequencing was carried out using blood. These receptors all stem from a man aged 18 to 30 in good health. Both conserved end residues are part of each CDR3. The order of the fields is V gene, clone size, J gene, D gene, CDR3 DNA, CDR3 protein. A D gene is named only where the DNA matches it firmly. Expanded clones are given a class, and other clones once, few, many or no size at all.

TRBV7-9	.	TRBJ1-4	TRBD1	TGTGCCAGCAGACAGGGGACAAATGAAAAACTGTTTTTT	CASRQGTNEKLFF
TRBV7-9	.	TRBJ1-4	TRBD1	TGTGCCAGCAGACCGGGACAGGGGAATTCCCGTGAGGAAAAACTGTTTTTT	CASRPGQGNSREEKLFF
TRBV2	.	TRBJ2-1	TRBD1	TGTGCCAGCAGCGAAGTTACAGGGGCCTACAATGAGCAGTTCTTC	CASSEVTGAYNEQFF
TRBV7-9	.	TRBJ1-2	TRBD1	TGTGCCAGCAGCATACGACAGGGTTCCACTGTTCCCCCTGGCTATGGCTACACCTTC	CASSIRQGSTVPPGYGYTF
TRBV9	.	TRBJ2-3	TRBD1	TGTGCCAGCAGCCTGAGGACAGGGACAGATACGCAGTATTTT	CASSLRTGTDTQYF
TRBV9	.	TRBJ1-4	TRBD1	TGTGCCAGCAGCGCGACAGGGGGAAAACTGTTTTTT	CASSATGGKLFF
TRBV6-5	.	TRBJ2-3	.	TGTGCCAGCAGTCCCCGAGTTATGACAGATACGCAGTATTTT	CASSPRVMTDTQYF
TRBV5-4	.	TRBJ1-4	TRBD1	TGTGCCAGCAGCGGACAGGGGCTGACTAATGAAAAACTGTTTTTT	CASSGQGLTNEKLFF
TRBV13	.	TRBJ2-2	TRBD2	TGTGCCAGCAGCTTAGGCCGTAGACTAGCGGGACTAACCGGGGAGCTGTTTTTT	CASSLGRRLAGLTGELFF
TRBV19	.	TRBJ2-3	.	TGTGCCAGTAGTACTAGGGCCCTGCGGCCACCACTCACAGATACGCAGTATTTT	CASSTRALRPPLTDTQYF
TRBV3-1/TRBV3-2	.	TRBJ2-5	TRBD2	TGTGCCAGCAGCCGCGTGGGACTAGCGACAGGAGAGACCCAGTACTTC	CASSRVGLATGETQYF
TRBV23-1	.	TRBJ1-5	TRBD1	TGCGCCAGCAGGGGACAGGTCAATCAGCCCCAGCATTTT	CASRGQVNQPQHF
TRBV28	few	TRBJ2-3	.	TGTGCCAGCAGTTCTGACACAGATACGCAGTATTTT	CASSSDTDTQYF
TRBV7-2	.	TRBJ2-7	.	TGTGCCAGCAGCTCCCGTGGGGGGGCGGCAGGGTACGAGCAGTACTTC	CASSSRGGAAGYEQYF
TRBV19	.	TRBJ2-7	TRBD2	TGTGCCAGCTCCCCGGGGGGAGCGCCGACCTACGAGCAGTACTTC	CASSPGGAPTYEQYF
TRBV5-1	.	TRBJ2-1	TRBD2	TGCGCCAGCAGCTTGGATCTAGCGGCCAATGAGCAGTTCTTC	CASSLDLAANEQFF
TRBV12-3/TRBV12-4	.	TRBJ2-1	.	TGTGCCAGCAGTTCGAGTTCCCGTGAGCAGTTCTTC	CASSSSSREQFF
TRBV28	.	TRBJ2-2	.	TGTGCCAGCAGTTTATCCCGGGGCTTAGCCGGGGAGCTGTTTTTT	CASSLSRGLAGELFF
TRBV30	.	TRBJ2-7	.	TGTGCCTGGAGTTGGACCTACGAGCAGTACTTC	CAWSWTYEQYF
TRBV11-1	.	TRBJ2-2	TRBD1	TGTGCCAGCAGCCGACAGGGCACCGGGGAGCTGTTTTTT	CASSRQGTGELFF
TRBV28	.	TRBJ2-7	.	TGTGCCAGCAGGCCCGGGGGGCTCACTTACGAGCAGTACTTC	CASRPGGLTYEQYF
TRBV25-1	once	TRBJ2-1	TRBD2	TGTGCCAGCAGTGAATCGGGGACTACTTACAATGAGCAGTTCTTC	CASSESGTTYNEQFF
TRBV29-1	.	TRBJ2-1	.	TGCAGCGTCGTTAACTGGTACAATGAGCAGTTCTTC	CSVVNWYNEQFF
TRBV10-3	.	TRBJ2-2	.	TGTGCCATCAGTGGGTACACCGGGGAGCTGTTTTTT	CAISGYTGELFF
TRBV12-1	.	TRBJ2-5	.	TGTGCCAGCAGCTTTGGACCTACAGGGGATGTGGCGGAGACCCAGTACTTC	CASSFGPTGDVAETQYF
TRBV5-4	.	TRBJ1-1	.	TGTGCCAGCAGCTTGGTACTGAACACTGAAGCTTTCTTT	CASSLVLNTEAFF
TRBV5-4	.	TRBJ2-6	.	TGTGCCAGCAGCTTTGGGTTCTCTGGGGCCAACGTCCTGACTTTC	CASSFGFSGANVLTF